A single sample is the source of the 23 T cell receptor beta chains below, sequenced in a study of blood T cell repertoires in COVID-19. Assay: immunoSEQ multiplex PCR; the TCRdb copy retains only in-frame clones and omits some. Among 97,000 or so clones listed, approximately 92% were seen once. The sample consisted of peripheral blood. The receptors were sampled from a woman aged 50 to 60 with COVID-19, enrolled during active disease.

The J gene is TRBJ1-5, the V gene TRBV19; no reliable D call. Germline CDR1 is LNHDA and CDR2 is SQIVND (reference sequence). The CDR3 is 16 amino acids. V was trimmed by 1 base and J by 4 bases, leaving 14 bases between them. The CDR3 DNA is TGTGCCAGTAGTATAGTGGGAGGGTTGAAGAATCAGCCCCAGCATTTT. Protein sequence: CASSIVGGLKNQPQHF.

For the CDR3, the DNA is TGTGCCAGCCGCTGGATTGACAACCCGGGGGCTGAAGCTTTCTTT. This codes for CASRWIDNPGAEAFF. V and J are TRBV5-5 and TRBJ1-1; a possible D gene is TRBD1 (5 bases). The V end lost 7 bases, the J end lost 6 bases, and 22 bases lay between the germline ends. This CDR3 spans 15 amino acids. Germline loops: CDR1 SGHKS, CDR2 YYEKEE (reference sequence).

The chain joins TRBV4-1 to TRBJ2-3; D is unclear. Germline CDR1 is MGHRA and CDR2 is YSYEKL. Trimming pared 3 bases from V and 2 bases from J, leaving 3 bases between. The CDR3 covers 12 residues. This CDR3 is CASSHLTDTQYF. As DNA, the CDR3 is TGCGCCAGCAGCCACCTCACAGATACGCAGTATTTT.

V is TRBV9 and J is TRBJ2-1, with 8 bases fitting TRBD1. Germline V lookup: CDR1 SGDLS, CDR2 YYNGEE. The CDR3 has 17 amino acids. Trimming at V came to 0 bases and at J to 9 bases, leaving 14 bases not matched to a gene. The CDR3 spells CASSVDPPQGALIEQFF. The CDR3 DNA sequence: TGTGCCAGCAGCGTAGACCCCCCCCAGGGGGCCTTGATTGAGCAGTTCTTC.

This clone has only a few counts. V and J are TRBV11-1 and TRBJ1-4; 7 bases fit TRBD1. Losses at the gene ends were 5 bases for V and 6 bases for J; bases not matched to a gene: 6. Germline values: CDR1 SGHAT, CDR2 FQDESV (reference sequence). This CDR3 comprises 14 residues. The CDR3 nucleotides are TGTGCCAGCAGCCTCGGGACAGTGGATGAAAAACTGTTTTTT. Amino acids: CASSLGTVDEKLFF.

The chain links TRBV5-6 to TRBJ2-2; D call uncertain. V lost 4 bases to trimming and J lost 2 bases, with 3 bases between them. This CDR3 spans 12 amino acids. The germline V gene has CDR1 SGHDT and CDR2 YYEEEE. The CDR3: CASSPNTGELFF. DNA for the CDR3: TGTGCCAGCAGCCCAAACACCGGGGAGCTGTTTTTT.

V is TRBV11-2 and J is TRBJ2-3; 10 bases line up with TRBD2. V dropped 1 base and J dropped 1; count of bases not matched to a gene: 5. This CDR3 contains 17 residues. The germline CDR1 and CDR2 sequences are SGHAT and FQNNGV. The DNA for the CDR3 is TGTGCCAGCAGCTTAGGGGTAGCGGGGGGCCGCACAGATACGCAGTATTTT. Translating it yields CASSLGVAGGRTDTQYF.

The J gene is TRBJ1-3, the V gene TRBV5-1; D remains unclear. With 0 bases removed from V and 0 bases from J, the gap between germline ends came to 7 bases. From germline, CDR1 is SGHRS and CDR2 YFSETQ. CDR3 size: 15 residues. CDR3 residues: CASSLGQVSGNTIYF. The CDR3 coding sequence is TGCGCCAGCAGCTTGGGGCAGGTCTCTGGAAACACCATATATTTT. The full variable domain, rest sourced from reference TRBV5-1 and TRBJ1-3, is KAGVTQTPRYLIKTRGQQVTLSCSPISGHRSVSWYQQTPGQGLQFLFEYFSETQRNKGNFPGRFSGRQFSNSRSEMNVSTLELGDSALYLCASSLGQVSGNTIYFGEGSWLTVV.

The gene calls are TRBV30 and TRBJ1-1; D ambiguous. Trimming cost V 3 bases and J 1 base, with 9 bases left between them. In germline, CDR1 is GTSNPN, CDR2 SVGIG (reference sequence). CDR3 length: 13 residues. CDR3 loop: CAWRRHPNTEAFF. CDR3 DNA: TGTGCCTGGAGGAGGCACCCGAACACTGAAGCTTTCTTT.

The rearrangement uses TRBV15 and TRBJ2-1; 10 bases align to TRBD1. CDR3 size: 16 residues. Looked up from germline, CDR1 is LNHNV and CDR2 is YYDKDF (reference sequence). J lost 7 bases, V lost 0 bases, and 6 bases had no gene match. The DNA for the CDR3 is TGTGCCACCAGCAGAGATAAAGGGACAGGGGTGAATGAGCAGTTCTTC. Translated: CATSRDKGTGVNEQFF. The full variable domain, with the rest looked up from reference TRBV15 and TRBJ2-1, is DAMVIQNPRYQVTQFGKPVTLSCSQTLNHNVMYWYQQKSSQAPKLLFHYYDKDFNNEADTPDNFQSRRPNTSFCFLDIRSPGLGDTAMYLCATSRDKGTGVNEQFFGPGTRLTVL.

The CDR3 sequence: CASNPTGGSGANVLTF. The CDR3 nucleotides are TGTGCCAGCAACCCGACAGGGGGAAGTGGGGCCAACGTCCTGACTTTC. The genes are TRBV28 and TRBJ2-6; 9 bases line up with TRBD1. Germline values: CDR1 MDHEN, CDR2 SYDVKM. The CDR3 is 16 residues long. J was trimmed by 3 bases and V by 7 bases; bases with no gene match: 7.

The rearrangement uses TRBV4-3 and TRBJ2-1, with a possible D match to TRBD2 (5 bases). Trimming took off 3 bases at V and 7 bases at J, with 19 bases between the two ends. Germline V gene sequence: CDR1 LGHNA, CDR2 YSLEER. This CDR3 contains 16 residues. The CDR3 spells CASSHPHGVGANEQFF. CDR3 sequence (DNA): TGCGCCAGCAGCCATCCCCACGGGGTGGGAGCTAATGAGCAGTTCTTC.

This clone has just a few counts. V usage is TRBV7-2 and J usage is TRBJ1-6, with D unclear. The germline V gene has CDR1 SGHTA and CDR2 FQGNSA. V was shortened by 0 bases and J by 0 bases, with 9 bases between the two germline ends. There are 17 residues in the CDR3. The CDR3: CASSLAPPSSYNSPLHF. CDR3 nucleotides: TGTGCCAGCAGCTTAGCGCCCCCGAGCTCCTATAATTCACCCCTCCACTTT.

The chain couples TRBV7-8 to TRBJ1-2; D is unclear. CDR1 SGHVS and CDR2 FQNEAQ come from the germline V gene. Trimming took 2 bases from V and 4 from J, leaving 14 bases between them. CDR3 length equals 15 residues. In DNA, the CDR3 is TGTGCCAGCAGCTTAAATCCTGCCGGGATCTATGGCTACACCTTC. This translates into CASSLNPAGIYGYTF.

The chain links TRBV30 to TRBJ1-1, with 10 bases lining up with TRBD1. This CDR3 spans 13 amino acids. In germline, CDR1 is GTSNPN, CDR2 SVGIG (reference sequence). After removal of 2 bases from V and 5 bases from J, the junction contained 2 bases not matched to a gene. DNA of the CDR3: TGTGCCTGGAGTCGGGACAGGGGAACTGAAGCTTTCTTT. Translation gives CAWSRDRGTEAFF.

This sequence joins TRBV5-1 and TRBJ1-1; TRBD1 agrees at 7 bases. Germline CDR1 is SGHRS and CDR2 is YFSETQ. This CDR3 contains 15 residues. The trim removed 3 bases at V and 6 bases at J, leaving 11 bases unmatched. In DNA form, the CDR3 reads TGCGCCAGCAGCTCATACACCGCAGGGGGGTCTGAAGCTTTCTTT. Its translation: CASSSYTAGGSEAFF.

V and J are TRBV11-3 and TRBJ1-1; D call uncertain. Trimming left V 0 bases short and J 5 bases short, with 7 bases between. Germline-derived CDR1 and CDR2 are SGHNT and YENEEA. This CDR3 contains 13 residues. CDR3: CASSLDPRTEAFF. CDR3 nucleotide sequence: TGTGCCAGCAGCTTAGATCCGCGGACTGAAGCTTTCTTT.

The chain carries TRBV24-1 and TRBJ2-1, with 8 bases identical to TRBD2. The CDR3 covers 12 residues. Germline V gives CDR1 KGHDR, CDR2 SFDVKD. Trimming removed 9 bases from V and 7 bases from J; junction bases left unmatched: 4. CDR3 bases: TGTGCCACCCGGGGGGGAGTGAATGAGCAGTTCTTC. Translation gives CATRGGVNEQFF.

The rearrangement links TRBV3-1 (or the pseudogene TRBV3-2) to TRBJ2-1, with 7 bases identical to TRBD1. The J segment lost 9 bases and the V segment lost 2 bases, leaving 7 bases of the junction unmatched. CDR3 length: 14 residues. Germline V gene lookup returns CDR1 LGHDT and CDR2 YNNKEL (reference sequence). The CDR3 nucleotides are TGTGCCAGCAGCCAAAAGGGGGCTGGGGGTGAGCAGTTCTTC. Translating gives CASSQKGAGGEQFF.

The CDR3 sequence: CASSFGGDYEQYF. In DNA, the CDR3 is TGTGCCAGCAGCTTTGGGGGGGATTACGAGCAGTACTTC. This chain joins TRBV7-6 and TRBJ2-7; 7 bases line up with TRBD2. V lost 3 bases, J lost 4 bases, and 3 bases stayed unmatched. Germline CDR1 and CDR2: SGHVS and FNYEAQ. The CDR3 runs to 13 residues. Full variable domain (outside the CDR3, taken from reference TRBV7-6 and TRBJ2-7): GAGVSQSPRYKVTKRGQDVALRCDPISGHVSLYWYRQALGQGPEFLTYFNYEAQQDKSGLPNDRFSAERPEGSISTLTIQRTEQRDSAMYRCASSFGGDYEQYFGPGTRLTVT.

This rearrangement joins TRBV19 to TRBJ1-1; TRBD1 matches 7 bases. Germline CDR1 and CDR2: LNHDA and SQIVND (reference sequence). Trimming at V came to 1 base and at J to 2 bases, leaving 10 bases not matched to a gene. There are 17 residues in the CDR3. The CDR3 loop is CASSIAGQRRSNTEAFF. The CDR3 DNA follows: TGTGCCAGTAGTATAGCGGGACAGCGTCGTAGCAACACTGAAGCTTTCTTT.

The chain carries TRBV7-2 and TRBJ2-7; 10 bases agree with TRBD2. Germline CDR1 and CDR2: SGHTA and FQGNSA. This CDR3 contains 16 residues. The V and J ends lost 5 bases and 4 bases, in that order; junction bases with no gene match: 11. The CDR3 DNA sequence: TGTGCCAGCAGCCTCACCCTGAGCGGGGGGGGTTACGAGCAGTACTTC. Amino acids: CASSLTLSGGGYEQYF.

The J gene is TRBJ1-2, the V gene TRBV19; no firm D call. The CDR3 has 13 amino acids. Trimming took 8 bases from V and 6 from J, leaving 16 bases between them. Germline assignment: CDR1 LNHDA and CDR2 SQIVND (reference sequence). CDR3: CASSTSNLDGYTF. DNA for the CDR3: TGTGCCAGTTCCACCTCAAACTTAGATGGCTACACCTTC.